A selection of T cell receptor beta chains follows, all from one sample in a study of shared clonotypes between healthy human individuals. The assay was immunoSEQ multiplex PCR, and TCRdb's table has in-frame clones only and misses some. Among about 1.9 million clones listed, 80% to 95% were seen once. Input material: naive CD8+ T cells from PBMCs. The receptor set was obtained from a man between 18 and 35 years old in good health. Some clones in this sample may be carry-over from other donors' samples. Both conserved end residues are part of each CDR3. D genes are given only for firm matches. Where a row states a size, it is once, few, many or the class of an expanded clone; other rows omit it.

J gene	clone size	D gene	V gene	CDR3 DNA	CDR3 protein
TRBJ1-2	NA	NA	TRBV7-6	TGTGCCAGCAGCTTAGTCGTAGGGACATCGCGACCTCTCTATGGCTACACCTTC	CASSLVVGTSRPLYGYTF
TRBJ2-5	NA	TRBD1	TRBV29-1	TGCAGCGTTGGGTCCGTAGGACAGGGGATTCAAGAGACCCAGTACTTC	CSVGSVGQGIQETQYF
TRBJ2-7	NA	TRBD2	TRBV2	TGTGCCAGCGGTGCTAGCGGTTCATACTACGAGCAGTACTTC	CASGASGSYYEQYF
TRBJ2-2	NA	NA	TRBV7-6	TGTGCCAGCAGCTTAGATACAGGGCCCACCGGGGAGCTGTTTTTT	CASSLDTGPTGELFF
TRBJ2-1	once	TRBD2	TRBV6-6	TGTGCCAGCAGCCCGGTGGGGAGTAGCGGGAGCAATGAGCAGTTCTTC	CASSPVGSSGSNEQFF
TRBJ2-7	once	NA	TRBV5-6	TGTGCCAGCAGCTTGGTCAGGGGCTCCTACGAGCAGTACTTC	CASSLVRGSYEQYF
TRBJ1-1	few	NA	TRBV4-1	TGCGCCAGCAGAGTCAATCGGATGAACACTGAAGCTTTCTTT	CASRVNRMNTEAFF
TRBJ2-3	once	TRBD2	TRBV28	TGTGCCAGCAGTTTTAATAGCGGGAGAACAGATACGCAGTATTTT	CASSFNSGRTDTQYF
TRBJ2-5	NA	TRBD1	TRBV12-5	TGTGCTAGTGGTTCCGCCGGGACAGGGTATGGAGAGACCCAGTACTTC	CASGSAGTGYGETQYF
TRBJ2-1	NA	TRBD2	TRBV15	TGTGCCACCAGCAGACCAATGGAGCGGGAGGACTACAATGAGCAGTTCTTC	CATSRPMEREDYNEQFF
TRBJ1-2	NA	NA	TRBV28	TGTGCCAGCAGTTTATCCCTGGAGGGCAACTATGGCTACACCTTC	CASSLSLEGNYGYTF
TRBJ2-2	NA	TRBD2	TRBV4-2	TGTGCCAGCAGCCCACCGAGCGGGACTACGAACACCGGGGAGCTGTTTTTT	CASSPPSGTTNTGELFF
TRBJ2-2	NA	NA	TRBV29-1	TGCAGCGCCACAGAGGGGGGCATCACCGGGGAGCTGTTTTTT	CSATEGGITGELFF
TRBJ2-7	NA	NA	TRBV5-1	TGCGCCAGCAGCTTGGGAGGGGCCGGCGAGCAGTACTTC	CASSLGGAGEQYF
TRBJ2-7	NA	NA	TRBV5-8	TGTGCCAGCAGCTGGTTGTACGAGCAGTACTTC	CASSWLYEQYF
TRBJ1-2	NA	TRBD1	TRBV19	TGTGCCAGTAGTACTGGGACAGGCTATGGCTACACCTTC	CASSTGTGYGYTF
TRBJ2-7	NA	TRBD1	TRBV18	TGTGCCAGCTCATCAGGACAGGGCTACGAGCAGTACTTC	CASSSGQGYEQYF
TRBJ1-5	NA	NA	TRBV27	TGTGCCAGCAGTTTTCGAGGGGATAGCAATCAGCCCCAGCATTTT	CASSFRGDSNQPQHF
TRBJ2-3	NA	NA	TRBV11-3	TGTGCCAGCAGCTTAAAAGCCCCAGTGAGAGGGACAGATACGCAGTATTTT	CASSLKAPVRGTDTQYF
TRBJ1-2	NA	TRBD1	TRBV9	TGTGCCAGCAGGAGGATACTCCTCCCAGGGACAGGGTCAAATTCTAACTATGGCTACACCTTC	CASRRILLPGTGSNSNYGYTF
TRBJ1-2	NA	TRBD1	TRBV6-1	TGTGCCAGCAACTACAGGGGTTCCTATGGCTACACCTTC	CASNYRGSYGYTF
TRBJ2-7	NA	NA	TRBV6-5	TGTGCCAGCAGTTACTCAGAGGGGACCTACGAGCAGTACTTC	CASSYSEGTYEQYF
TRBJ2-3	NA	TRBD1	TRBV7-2	TGTGCCAGCAGCAGGCACAGGGGCGTCGTGCGCACAGATACGCAGTATTTT	CASSRHRGVVRTDTQYF
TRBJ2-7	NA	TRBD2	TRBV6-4	TGTGCCACACCTGCTCGAAAGCGGGAGGTCGCCCCCTCCTACGAGCAGTACTTC	CATPARKREVAPSYEQYF
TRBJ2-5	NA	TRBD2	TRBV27	TGTGCCAGCAGTTCTCTAGCGGGAGTGGCGGAGACCCAGTACTTC	CASSSLAGVAETQYF
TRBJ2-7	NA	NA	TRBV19	TGTGCCAGTAGTCCGATAATAGGACAGTACTACGAGCAGTACTTC	CASSPIIGQYYEQYF
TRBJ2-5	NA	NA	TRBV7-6	TGTGCCAGCAGCTTAAGGGTCGACGGGAGCGGGGAGACCCAGTACTTC	CASSLRVDGSGETQYF
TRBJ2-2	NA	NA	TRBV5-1	TGCGCCAGCACGGCAGTGAACACCGGGGAGCTGTTTTTT	CASTAVNTGELFF
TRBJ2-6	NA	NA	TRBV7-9	TGTGCCAGCAGCACGACCGACACCCGCTCTGGGGCCAACGTCCTGACTTTC	CASSTTDTRSGANVLTF
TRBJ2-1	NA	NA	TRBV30	TGTGCCTGGAAGGTTCTGGGGCTCCCCTACAATGAGCAGTTCTTC	CAWKVLGLPYNEQFF
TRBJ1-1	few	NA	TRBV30	TGTGCCTGGGACGGCTGGGGATATAGAAATGAAGCTTTCTTT	CAWDGWGYRNEAFF
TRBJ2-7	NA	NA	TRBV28	TGTGCCAGCAGTACCAGGACGCGAACCTACGAGCAGTACTTC	CASSTRTRTYEQYF
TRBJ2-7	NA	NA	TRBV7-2	TGTGCCAGCAGCTTAAGTGAGTTACTAGCCTACGAGCAGTACTTC	CASSLSELLAYEQYF